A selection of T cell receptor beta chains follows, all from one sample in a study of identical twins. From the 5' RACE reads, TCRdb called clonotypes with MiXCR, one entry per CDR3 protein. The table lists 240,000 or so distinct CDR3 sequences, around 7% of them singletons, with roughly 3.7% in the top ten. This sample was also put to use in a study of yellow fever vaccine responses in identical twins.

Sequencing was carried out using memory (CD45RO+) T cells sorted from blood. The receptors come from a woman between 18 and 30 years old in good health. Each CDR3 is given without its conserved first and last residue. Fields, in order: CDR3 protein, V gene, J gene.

CDR3aa: ASSGPGRIESDTQY; v_gene: TRBV6-2/TRBV6-3; j_gene: TRBJ2-3
CDR3aa: ASRGTSGETNTGELF; v_gene: TRBV2; j_gene: TRBJ2-2
CDR3aa: ASSSGTSGGLNTGELF; v_gene: TRBV7-6; j_gene: TRBJ2-2
CDR3aa: ASSDEGAWQPQH; v_gene: TRBV10-2; j_gene: TRBJ1-5
CDR3aa: ASSQGGLAGDFETQY; v_gene: TRBV3-1; j_gene: TRBJ2-5
CDR3aa: ASSRESGGYEQF; v_gene: TRBV18; j_gene: TRBJ2-1
CDR3aa: SVSQGIYEQY; v_gene: TRBV29-1; j_gene: TRBJ2-7
CDR3aa: ASSPVTGGQQWYEQY; v_gene: TRBV11-3; j_gene: TRBJ2-7
CDR3aa: ASSIRGLNTGELF; v_gene: TRBV11-3; j_gene: TRBJ2-2
CDR3aa: ASSYYQNSGYGYT; v_gene: TRBV6-5; j_gene: TRBJ1-2
CDR3aa: ASSSWTGGSTGELF; v_gene: TRBV11-2; j_gene: TRBJ2-2
CDR3aa: ASSQGVAEAF; v_gene: TRBV6-5; j_gene: TRBJ1-1
CDR3aa: ASTAGANTGELF; v_gene: TRBV6-1; j_gene: TRBJ2-2
CDR3aa: ASSPAASTNQPQH; v_gene: TRBV4-1; j_gene: TRBJ1-5
CDR3aa: SVGTGVKNIQY; v_gene: TRBV29-1; j_gene: TRBJ2-4
CDR3aa: ANRGTGNTIY; v_gene: TRBV7-9; j_gene: TRBJ1-3
CDR3aa: ASSQDLRSEFSPLH; v_gene: TRBV4-2; j_gene: TRBJ1-6
CDR3aa: ASSLTQAGYEQF; v_gene: TRBV5-1; j_gene: TRBJ2-1
CDR3aa: SVVSGSYNEQF; v_gene: TRBV20-1; j_gene: TRBJ2-1
CDR3aa: ASSLVGHFYEQY; v_gene: TRBV5-8; j_gene: TRBJ2-7
CDR3aa: ASSEGSRNTGELF; v_gene: TRBV10-1; j_gene: TRBJ2-2
CDR3aa: ASSLGGISGNTIY; v_gene: TRBV11-2; j_gene: TRBJ1-3
CDR3aa: ASKPRTSGRVLGETQY; v_gene: TRBV2; j_gene: TRBJ2-5
CDR3aa: ASSQDLSGSTDTQY; v_gene: TRBV3-1; j_gene: TRBJ2-3
CDR3aa: ASRSGIYSYNEQF; v_gene: TRBV7-8; j_gene: TRBJ2-1
CDR3aa: ATSARDRPNTGELF; v_gene: TRBV24-1; j_gene: TRBJ2-2
CDR3aa: ASRVSGSLQETQY; v_gene: TRBV6-1; j_gene: TRBJ2-5
CDR3aa: SAPSGRNTGELF; v_gene: TRBV20-1; j_gene: TRBJ2-2
CDR3aa: ASGEETNTEAF; v_gene: TRBV2; j_gene: TRBJ1-1
CDR3aa: ASCPSLLAGGRRTGELF; v_gene: TRBV3-1; j_gene: TRBJ2-2
CDR3aa: ASSLAGSYTGELF; v_gene: TRBV5-1; j_gene: TRBJ2-2
CDR3aa: ASSHILRRTREEKLF; v_gene: TRBV4-1; j_gene: TRBJ1-4
CDR3aa: AISEGRTLYNEQF; v_gene: TRBV10-3; j_gene: TRBJ2-1
CDR3aa: ASSQDPGQGVSPNTGELF; v_gene: TRBV3-1; j_gene: TRBJ2-2
CDR3aa: ASSLSVRVDTGELF; v_gene: TRBV7-9; j_gene: TRBJ2-2
CDR3aa: ASSIRRDEQY; v_gene: TRBV19; j_gene: TRBJ2-7
CDR3aa: SAPGQGYQPQH; v_gene: TRBV20-1; j_gene: TRBJ1-5
CDR3aa: ASGGLRQETQY; v_gene: TRBV12-3/TRBV12-4; j_gene: TRBJ2-5
CDR3aa: ASSEEMTDTQY; v_gene: TRBV2; j_gene: TRBJ2-3
CDR3aa: ASSYGTGGNRYQETQY; v_gene: TRBV5-1; j_gene: TRBJ2-5